This T cell receptor beta chain was observed in a study of metastatic and nonmetastatic thyroid tumors. With MiXCR, TCRdb reprocessed the PCR reads. The data hold some 36,000 clones, with approximately 18% observed a single time. Every patient was untreated before thyroid surgery. Germline V gives CDR1 GTSNPN, CDR2 SVGIG (reference sequence). V was clipped by 3 bases and J by 6 bases; unmatched bases: 7. This CDR3 contains 13 residues. The sequenced sample consisted of blood. The rearrangement uses TRBV30 and TRBJ1-1; 7 bases are shared with TRBD1. The sequence came from a male donor with papillary thyroid cancer or a benign thyroid nodule (not recorded which). Some clones in this sample may be carry-over from other donors' samples. CDR3 sequence reads: CAWRRTGAPEAFF. In DNA, the CDR3 is TGTGCCTGGAGAAGAACAGGGGCCCCTGAAGCTTTCTTT.